Each of the 27 T cell receptor beta chains below was sequenced from the same sample in a study of response to subunit inactivated influenza vaccine. TCRdb re-analysed the RT-PCR reads in MiXCR, keeping a single row per CDR3 protein. The table lists 750,000 to 850,000 distinct CDR3 sequences, about 18% of them singletons. The material was PBMCs from blood, obtained about 5 days after vaccination. These receptors all stem from a man aged 50 to 59 who received an inactivated influenza vaccine.

The V gene is TRBV11-3, the J gene TRBJ1-1; D not resolved. CDR3 length: 16 amino acids. Germline values: CDR1 SGHNT, CDR2 YENEEA. CDR3 nucleotides: TGTGTCTCCTGGGAGCAGGCGGAGTGGACGAACACTGAAGCTTTCTTT. This translates into CVSWEQAEWTNTEAFF.

This clonotype was observed a few times. This chain joins TRBV12-3 or TRBV12-4 and TRBJ2-1; 7 bases map to TRBD2. After removal of 8 bases from V and 6 bases from J, the junction contained 10 bases not matched to a gene. The CDR3 is 14 amino acids. DNA of the CDR3: TGTGCCAGCTGTACAGCGGGAAATTTCAATGAGCAGTTCTTC. Translating gives CASCTAGNFNEQFF.

The rearrangement joins TRBV7-3 to TRBJ2-3; D not resolved. The CDR3 extends over 15 amino acids. Trimming took 5 bases from V and 3 from J, leaving 15 bases between them. CDR1 and CDR2 (germline): SGHTA, FQGTGA. This CDR3 reads CASSPLQALTDTQYF. In DNA, the CDR3 is TGTGCCAGCAGCCCACTCCAAGCATTAACAGATACGCAGTATTTT.

V is TRBV20-1 and J is TRBJ2-1; perhaps D is TRBD1 or TRBD2 (7 bases each). CDR3 length equals 16 residues. CDR1 DFQATT and CDR2 SNEGSKA come from the germline V gene (reference sequence). Trimming cost V 0 bases and J 4 bases, with 16 bases left between them. CDR3 in DNA: TGCAGTGCTAGAGATCCCAGGGGGGGCCTTTACAATGAGCAGTTCTTC. It yields the protein CSARDPRGGLYNEQFF.

This clonotype was counted many times. CDR3 residues: CASSSNTIYF. DNA for the CDR3: TGTGCCAGCAGTTCAAACACCATATATTTT. This sequence joins TRBV28 and TRBJ1-3; D gene uncertain. The V and J ends lost 4 bases and 6 bases respectively, with 1 base between them. Per germline, CDR1 MDHEN and CDR2 SYDVKM. This CDR3 is built from 10 residues.

V and J are TRBV4-1 and TRBJ2-1, with TRBD2 as a possible D gene (6 bases). V dropped 1 base and J dropped 4 bases, with 14 bases sitting between them. CDR1 is MGHRA and CDR2 is YSYEKL in the germline V gene. The CDR3 consists of 16 residues. The CDR3 sequence is CASSQGLAELYNEQFF. In nucleotides, the CDR3 is TGCGCCAGCAGCCAAGGGTTAGCGGAGCTATACAATGAGCAGTTCTTC.

J is TRBJ1-1 and V is TRBV6-6; unclear D gene. Trimming shortened V by 2 bases and J by 11 bases, and 9 bases separated the two germline ends. CDR1 is MNHNY, CDR2 SVGAGI, per germline (reference sequence). The CDR3 is 11 amino acids. The CDR3 DNA sequence: TGTGCCAGCAGTTACCAACAGCTCGCTTTCTTT. Its protein is CASSYQQLAFF.

V gene TRBV7-2 combines with J gene TRBJ2-1, with 8 positions matching TRBD2. CDR3 size: 15 residues. Germline CDR1 and CDR2: SGHTA and FQGNSA. Trimming removed 3 bases from V and 4 bases from J; junction bases left unmatched: 5. The CDR3 sequence: CASSFYSGTYNEQFF. Written as DNA, the CDR3 is TGTGCCAGCAGCTTCTATAGCGGGACGTACAATGAGCAGTTCTTC. Full variable domain (rest looked up from reference TRBV7-2 and TRBJ2-1): GAGVSQSPSNKVTEKGKDVELRCDPISGHTALYWYRQSLGQGLEFLIYFQGNSAPDKSGLPSDRFSAERTGGSVSTLTIQRTQQEDSAVYLCASSFYSGTYNEQFFGPGTRLTVL.

The chain links TRBV28 to TRBJ1-5; TRBD1 is a possible D gene (6 bases). There are 15 residues in the CDR3. Trimming removed 6 bases from V and 3 bases from J, with 15 bases in between. CDR1 and CDR2 (germline): MDHEN, SYDVKM. Written as DNA, the CDR3 is TGTGCCAGCAGGTGGGGGGCCGGAATCAATCAGCCCCAGCATTTT. Translated, it gives CASRWGAGINQPQHF.

This chain links TRBV5-6 with TRBJ1-5, with 10 nucleotides matching TRBD1. Germline loops: CDR1 SGHDT, CDR2 YYEEEE. CDR3 length: 15 residues. The ends lost 0 bases at V and 5 bases at J; junction bases unmatched: 2. CDR3 sequence reads: CASSLEGTGDQPQHF. DNA of the CDR3: TGTGCCAGCAGCTTGGAGGGGACAGGGGATCAGCCCCAGCATTTT.

The chain carries TRBV20-1 and TRBJ2-7; TRBD1 matches at 9 bases. CDR1 is DFQATT and CDR2 is SNEGSKA in the germline V gene (reference sequence). This CDR3 comprises 14 residues. The junction had 11 bases not matched to a gene; V was cut back by 5 bases and J by 6 bases. DNA of the CDR3: TGCAGTGCTGCATGGACAGGGGCTCATTCCGAGCAGTACTTC. Translating it yields CSAAWTGAHSEQYF.

The genes are TRBV7-9 and TRBJ2-2; TRBD1 agrees at 12 bases. CDR3 length: 15 residues. The V and J ends lost 5 bases and 6 bases, in that order; junction bases with no gene match: 4. Germline V CDR1 and CDR2: SEHNR, FQNEAQ (reference sequence). The CDR3 sequence is CASSPGTGGSGELFF. CDR3 DNA sequence: TGTGCCAGCAGCCCCGGGACAGGGGGCTCCGGGGAGCTGTTTTTT.

This clonotype was observed at least ten times. This chain connects TRBV5-1 to TRBJ2-1; D not resolved. The CDR3 has 12 residues. Trimming left V 0 bases short and J 6 bases short, with 4 bases between. CDR1 SGHRS and CDR2 YFSETQ come from the germline V gene. The CDR3 reads CASSLELNEQFF. The DNA for the CDR3 is TGCGCCAGCAGCTTGGAACTCAATGAGCAGTTCTTC.

This clonotype appeared a few times. The rearrangement links TRBV9 to TRBJ2-2, with D perhaps TRBD1 (6 bases). The CDR3 has 15 amino acids. V was cut by 0 bases and J by 5 bases, with 11 bases left in between. Germline assignment: CDR1 SGDLS and CDR2 YYNGEE. CDR3 nucleotides: TGTGCCAGCAGCGTAGCCAGGGGTAAAACCGGGGAGCTGTTTTTT. Translated, it gives CASSVARGKTGELFF.

V and J are TRBV7-9 and TRBJ1-4; weak D call: TRBD1 (5 bases). In germline, CDR1 is SEHNR, CDR2 FQNEAQ (reference sequence). The CDR3 has 17 amino acids. Trimming took off 4 bases at V and 5 bases at J, with 20 bases between the two ends. The CDR3 spells CASSWTGRPRLNEKLFF. The CDR3 DNA follows: TGTGCCAGCAGCTGGACGGGACGGCCTCGATTGAATGAAAAACTGTTTTTT. The full variable domain, completed using reference TRBV7-9 and TRBJ1-4, is DTGVSQNPRHKITKRGQNVTFRCDPISEHNRLYWYRQTLGQGPEFLTYFQNEAQLEKSRLLSDRFSAERPKGSFSTLEIQRTEQGDSAMYLCASSWTGRPRLNEKLFFGSGTQLSVL.

The chain uses TRBV5-1 and TRBJ2-1, with 9 bases that match TRBD2. CDR1 SGHRS and CDR2 YFSETQ come from the germline V gene. V shed 0 bases and J 7 bases; nucleotides not matched to a gene: 8. The CDR3 runs to 16 residues. CDR3 loop: CASSLVVSGGLNEQFF. CDR3 bases: TGCGCCAGCAGCTTGGTCGTTAGCGGGGGTTTAAATGAGCAGTTCTTC.

J is TRBJ1-2 and V is TRBV5-5; no clear D. Germline V gene sequence: CDR1 SGHKS, CDR2 YYEKEE (reference sequence). Trimming removed 4 bases at V and 1 base at J, with 14 bases between. This CDR3 comprises 15 residues. This CDR3 is CASSGLGGDNYGYTF. The CDR3 DNA is TGTGCCAGCAGCGGCCTTGGCGGAGATAACTATGGCTACACCTTC.

The J gene is TRBJ1-3, the V gene TRBV20-1; D is unclear. The CDR3 runs 13 residues. V lost 4 bases to trimming and J lost 0 bases, with 7 bases between them. Germline V gene lookup returns CDR1 DFQATT and CDR2 SNEGSKA (reference sequence). CDR3 sequence: CSAKSASGNTIYF. In DNA form, the CDR3 reads TGCAGTGCTAAATCAGCCTCTGGAAACACCATATATTTT.

This chain links TRBV6-1 with TRBJ2-7; D is possibly TRBD1 (6 bases). V gave up 2 bases and J gave up 5 bases, with 13 bases separating them. Germline V gene sequence: CDR1 MNHNS, CDR2 SASEGT. CDR3 size: 14 residues. CDR3 nucleotide sequence: TGTGCCAGCAGTGAAACCACAGGGTTGGACGAGCAGTACTTC. It yields the protein CASSETTGLDEQYF.

This clonotype was found a few times. The genes are TRBV7-9 and TRBJ2-7, with D perhaps being TRBD1 or TRBD2 (5 bases each). There are 15 residues in the CDR3. Trimming removed 2 bases at V and 6 bases at J, with 17 bases between. The germline V gene has CDR1 SEHNR and CDR2 FQNEAQ (reference sequence). The CDR3 coding sequence is TGTGCCAGCAGCTTATCAGGACCTCATGGGGGCGAGCAGTACTTC. Translated: CASSLSGPHGGEQYF. Filled out from reference TRBV7-9 and TRBJ2-7, the complete variable domain reads DTGVSQNPRHKITKRGQNVTFRCDPISEHNRLYWYRQTLGQGPEFLTYFQNEAQLEKSRLLSDRFSAERPKGSFSTLEIQRTEQGDSAMYLCASSLSGPHGGEQYFGPGTRLTVT.

This clonotype has only one observation. The CDR3 loop reads CSADAGQGDYGYTF. The CDR3 coding sequence is TGCAGTGCGGACGCAGGACAGGGGGACTATGGCTACACCTTC. The rearrangement uses TRBV20-1 and TRBJ1-2; 10 bases match TRBD1. J gave up 3 bases and V 6 bases, and 7 bases lay outside the gene matches. The CDR3 has 14 amino acids. CDR1 is DFQATT and CDR2 is SNEGSKA in the germline V gene (reference sequence).

This clonotype has just a few counts. This CDR3 is CSASNAGREKLFF. As DNA, the CDR3 is TGCAGTGCTAGTAATGCGGGAAGAGAAAAACTGTTTTTT. This chain connects TRBV20-1 to TRBJ1-4, with D hard to call. CDR1 and CDR2 (germline): DFQATT, SNEGSKA (reference sequence). V was clipped by 3 bases and J by 8 bases, with 13 bases between them. The CDR3 length is 13 residues.

The chain links TRBV7-9 to TRBJ1-1; perhaps TRBD1 as D (5 bases). The germline V gene has CDR1 SEHNR and CDR2 FQNEAQ (reference sequence). This CDR3 contains 15 residues. The germline V and J ends were trimmed by 5 bases and 0 bases, with 13 bases remaining between them. The CDR3 protein is CASSRRGRVNTEAFF. Here the CDR3 DNA reads TGTGCCAGCAGCCGAAGGGGAAGGGTGAACACTGAAGCTTTCTTT.

The CDR3 spells CSARGTSGGENEQFF. The CDR3 DNA reads TGCAGTGCTAGAGGAACTAGCGGGGGGGAGAATGAGCAGTTCTTC. V and J are TRBV20-1 and TRBJ2-1; TRBD2 matches at 13 bases. Per germline, CDR1 DFQATT and CDR2 SNEGSKA (reference sequence). This CDR3 is built from 15 residues. V shed 1 base, J shed 7 bases, and the junction held 4 bases outside the gene matches.

In this sample, this clonotype turned up a few times. This CDR3 reads CSAREGIQTQYF. In DNA, the CDR3 is TGCAGTGCTAGGGAAGGGATCCAGACCCAGTACTTC. The chain employs TRBV20-1 and TRBJ2-5, with D uncertain. CDR1 DFQATT and CDR2 SNEGSKA come from the germline V gene (reference sequence). V was cut by 3 bases and J by 6 bases, with 11 bases left in between. CDR3 length: 12 residues.

This clonotype was observed a handful of times. The rearrangement links TRBV7-9 to TRBJ2-1, with 7 bases matching TRBD2. V lost 5 bases and J lost 6; bases outside the gene matches: 13. The CDR3 has 16 residues. Germline V gives CDR1 SEHNR, CDR2 FQNEAQ (reference sequence). The CDR3 here is CASSPRLAGNGNEQFF. CDR3 nucleotides: TGTGCCAGCAGCCCCAGACTAGCAGGGAATGGCAATGAGCAGTTCTTC.

The J gene is TRBJ2-3, the V gene TRBV29-1; 9 bases line up with TRBD1. After removal of 7 bases from V and 4 bases from J, the junction contained 3 bases not matched to a gene. Germline lookup yields CDR1 SQVTM and CDR2 ANQGSEA. The CDR3 is 12 residues long. The CDR3 nucleotides are TGCAGCGCCGGGACAGGGTCAGATACGCAGTATTTT. Amino acid sequence: CSAGTGSDTQYF.